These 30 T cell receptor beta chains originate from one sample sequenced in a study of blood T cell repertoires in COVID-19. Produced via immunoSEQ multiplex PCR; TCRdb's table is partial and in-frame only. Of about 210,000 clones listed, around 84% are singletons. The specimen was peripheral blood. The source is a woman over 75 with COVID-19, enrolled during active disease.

The CDR3 region is CASSLERALAGSYSYEQYF. The CDR3 coding sequence is TGTGCCAGCAGCTTAGAAAGGGCACTAGCGGGTTCCTACTCCTACGAGCAGTACTTC. This chain uses TRBV7-2 with TRBJ2-7; 9 nucleotides align to TRBD2. The CDR3 spans 19 residues. The germline V gene encodes CDR1 SGHTA and CDR2 FQGNSA. V trimming: 1 base; J trimming: 0 bases; junction bases outside the gene matches: 13.

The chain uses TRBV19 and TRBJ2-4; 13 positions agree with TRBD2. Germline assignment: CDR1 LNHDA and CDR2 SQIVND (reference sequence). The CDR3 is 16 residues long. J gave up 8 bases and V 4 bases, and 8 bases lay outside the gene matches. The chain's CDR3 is CASSTRTSGGAHIQYF. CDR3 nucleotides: TGTGCCAGTAGTACACGAACTAGCGGGGGGGCACACATTCAGTACTTC.

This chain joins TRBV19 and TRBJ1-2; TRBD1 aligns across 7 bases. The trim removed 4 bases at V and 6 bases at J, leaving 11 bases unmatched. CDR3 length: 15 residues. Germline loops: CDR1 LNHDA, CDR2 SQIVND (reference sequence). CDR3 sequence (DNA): TGTGCCAGTAGTAGCGTTGAGGGGGCGCGGCATGGCTACACCTTC. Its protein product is CASSSVEGARHGYTF.

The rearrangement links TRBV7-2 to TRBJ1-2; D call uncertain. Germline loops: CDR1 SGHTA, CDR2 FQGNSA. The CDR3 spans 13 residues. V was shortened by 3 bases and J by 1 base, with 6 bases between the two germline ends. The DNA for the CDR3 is TGTGCCAGCAGCTTGAGGGTTAACTATGGCTACACCTTC. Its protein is CASSLRVNYGYTF.

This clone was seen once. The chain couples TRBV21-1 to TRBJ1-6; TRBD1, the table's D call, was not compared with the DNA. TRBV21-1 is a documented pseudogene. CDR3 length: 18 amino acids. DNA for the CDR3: TGTGCCAGCAGCCCCGGGACAGGGGCTCCTTCCTATAATTCACCCCTCCACTTT. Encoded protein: CASSPGTGAPSYNSPLHF.

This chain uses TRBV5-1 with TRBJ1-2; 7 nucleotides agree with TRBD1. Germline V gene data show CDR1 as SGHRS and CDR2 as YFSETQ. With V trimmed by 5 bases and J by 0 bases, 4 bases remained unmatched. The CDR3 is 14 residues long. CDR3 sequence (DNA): TGCGCCAGCAGTCCGGGACAGCCTAACTATGGCTACACCTTC. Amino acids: CASSPGQPNYGYTF.

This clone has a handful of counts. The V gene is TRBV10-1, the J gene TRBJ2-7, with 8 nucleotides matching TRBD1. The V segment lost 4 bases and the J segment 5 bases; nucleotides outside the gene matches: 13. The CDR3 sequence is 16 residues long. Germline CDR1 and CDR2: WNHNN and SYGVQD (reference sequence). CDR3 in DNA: TGCGCCAGCAGTGCCCCGGGACAGGTACCCCCGGACGAGCAGTACGTC. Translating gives CASSAPGQVPPDEQYV.

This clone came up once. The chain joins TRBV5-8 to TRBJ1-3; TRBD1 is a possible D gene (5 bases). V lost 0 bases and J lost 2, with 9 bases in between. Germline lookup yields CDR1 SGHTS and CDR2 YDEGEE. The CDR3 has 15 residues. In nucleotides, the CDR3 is TGTGCCAGCAGCTTGGCCTCAGGGACTGGAAACACCATATATTTT. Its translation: CASSLASGTGNTIYF.

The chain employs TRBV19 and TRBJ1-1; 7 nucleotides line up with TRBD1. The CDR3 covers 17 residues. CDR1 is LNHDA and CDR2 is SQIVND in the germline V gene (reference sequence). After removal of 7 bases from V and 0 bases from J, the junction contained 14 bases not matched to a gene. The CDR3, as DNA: TGTGCCAGTACCACCCGCGGGACAGAGGAATTGAACACTGAAGCTTTCTTT. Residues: CASTTRGTEELNTEAFF.

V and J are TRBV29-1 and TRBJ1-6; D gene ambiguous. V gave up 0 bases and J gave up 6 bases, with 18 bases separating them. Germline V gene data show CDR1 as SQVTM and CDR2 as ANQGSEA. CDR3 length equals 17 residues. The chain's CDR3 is CSVEEKDSSITNSPLHF. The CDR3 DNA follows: TGCAGCGTTGAAGAAAAGGACTCCTCTATCACTAATTCACCCCTCCACTTT.

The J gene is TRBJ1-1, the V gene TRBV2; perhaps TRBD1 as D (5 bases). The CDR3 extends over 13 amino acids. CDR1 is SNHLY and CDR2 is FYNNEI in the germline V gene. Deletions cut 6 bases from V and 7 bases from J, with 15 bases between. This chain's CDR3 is CASSPVPQGEAFF. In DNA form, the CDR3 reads TGTGCCAGCAGCCCAGTGCCTCAGGGTGAAGCTTTCTTT.

The CDR3 protein is CASSPPLEAGGTDTQYF. The DNA for the CDR3 is TGTGCCAGCAGCCCTCCTCTGGAAGCGGGGGGGACAGATACGCAGTATTTT. The J gene is TRBJ2-3, the V gene TRBV5-5; TRBD2 matches at 10 bases. Germline values: CDR1 SGHKS, CDR2 YYEKEE (reference sequence). The CDR3 sequence is 17 residues long. After removal of 4 bases from V and 3 bases from J, the junction contained 11 bases not matched to a gene.

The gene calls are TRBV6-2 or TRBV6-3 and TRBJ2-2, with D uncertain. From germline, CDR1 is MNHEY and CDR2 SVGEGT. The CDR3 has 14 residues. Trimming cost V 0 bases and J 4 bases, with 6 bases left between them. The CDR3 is CASSYSVGTGELFF. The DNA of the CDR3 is TGTGCCAGCAGTTACTCTGTCGGCACCGGGGAGCTGTTTTTT.

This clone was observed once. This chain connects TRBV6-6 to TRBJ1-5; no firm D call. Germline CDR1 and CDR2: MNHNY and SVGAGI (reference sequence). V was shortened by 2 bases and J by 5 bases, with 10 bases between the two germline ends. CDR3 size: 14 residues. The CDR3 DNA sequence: TGTGCCAGCAGTTACCGCAGCGAGTATCAGCCCCAGCATTTT. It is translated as CASSYRSEYQPQHF.

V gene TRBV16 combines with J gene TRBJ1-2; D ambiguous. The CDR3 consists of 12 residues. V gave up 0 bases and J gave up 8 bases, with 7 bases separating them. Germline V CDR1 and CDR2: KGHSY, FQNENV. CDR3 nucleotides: TGTGCCAGCAGCCAATCTTTAGAGGGCTACACCTTC. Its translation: CASSQSLEGYTF.

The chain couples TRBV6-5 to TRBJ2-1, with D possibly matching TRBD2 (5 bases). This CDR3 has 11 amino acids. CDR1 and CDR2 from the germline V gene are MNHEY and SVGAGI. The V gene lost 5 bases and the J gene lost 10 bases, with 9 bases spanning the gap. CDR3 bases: TGTGCCAGCAGTACTAGGGCGGAGCAGTTCTTC. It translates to CASSTRAEQFF.

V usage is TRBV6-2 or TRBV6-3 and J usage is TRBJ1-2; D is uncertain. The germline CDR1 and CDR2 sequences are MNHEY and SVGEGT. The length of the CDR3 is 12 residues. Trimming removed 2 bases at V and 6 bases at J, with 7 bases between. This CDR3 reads CASSYPQDGYTF. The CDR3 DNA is TGTGCCAGCAGTTACCCCCAGGATGGCTACACCTTC.

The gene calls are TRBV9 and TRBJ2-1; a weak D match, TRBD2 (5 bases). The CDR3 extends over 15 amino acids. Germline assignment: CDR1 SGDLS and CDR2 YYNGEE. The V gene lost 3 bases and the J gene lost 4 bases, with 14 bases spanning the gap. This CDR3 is CASSAMKSGYNEQFF. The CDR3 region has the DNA TGTGCCAGCAGCGCAATGAAGTCGGGATACAATGAGCAGTTCTTC.

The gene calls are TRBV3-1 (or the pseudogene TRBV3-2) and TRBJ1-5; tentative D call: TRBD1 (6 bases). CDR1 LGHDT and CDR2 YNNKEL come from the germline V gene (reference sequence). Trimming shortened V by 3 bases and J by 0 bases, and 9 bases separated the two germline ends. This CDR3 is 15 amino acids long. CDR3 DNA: TGTGCCAGCAGCCACGCGGACAGTAGCAATCAGCCCCAGCATTTT. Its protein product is CASSHADSSNQPQHF.

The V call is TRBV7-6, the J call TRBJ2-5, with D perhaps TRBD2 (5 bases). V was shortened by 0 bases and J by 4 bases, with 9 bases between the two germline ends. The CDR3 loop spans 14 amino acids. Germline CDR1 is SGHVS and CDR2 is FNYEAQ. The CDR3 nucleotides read TGTGCCAGCAGCTTAGCGCGGGTAGGAGAGACCCAGTACTTC. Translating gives CASSLARVGETQYF.

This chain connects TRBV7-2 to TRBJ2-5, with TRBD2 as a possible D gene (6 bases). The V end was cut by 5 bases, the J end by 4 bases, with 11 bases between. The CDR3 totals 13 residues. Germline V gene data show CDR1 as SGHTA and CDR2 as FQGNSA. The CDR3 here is CASSTGTRETQYF. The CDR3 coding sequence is TGTGCCAGCAGCACCGGGACTCGAGAGACCCAGTACTTC.

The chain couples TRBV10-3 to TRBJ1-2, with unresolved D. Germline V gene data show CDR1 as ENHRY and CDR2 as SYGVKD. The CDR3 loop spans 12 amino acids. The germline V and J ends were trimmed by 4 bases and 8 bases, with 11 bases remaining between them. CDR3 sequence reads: CAISGPGGGYTF. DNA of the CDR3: TGTGCCATCAGTGGACCGGGAGGCGGCTACACCTTC.

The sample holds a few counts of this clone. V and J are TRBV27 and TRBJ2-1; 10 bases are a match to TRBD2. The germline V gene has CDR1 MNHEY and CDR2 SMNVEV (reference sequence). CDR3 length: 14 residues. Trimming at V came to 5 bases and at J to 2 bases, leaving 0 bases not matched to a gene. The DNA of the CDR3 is TGTGCCAGCAGTGGGACTAGCGCCTACAATGAGCAGTTCTTC. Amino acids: CASSGTSAYNEQFF.

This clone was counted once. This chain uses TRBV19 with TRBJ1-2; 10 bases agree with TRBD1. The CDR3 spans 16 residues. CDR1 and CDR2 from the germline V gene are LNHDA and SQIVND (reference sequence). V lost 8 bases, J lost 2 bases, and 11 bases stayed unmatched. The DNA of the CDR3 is TGTGCCAGTCGACAAGACACGGACAGGGGGAACTATGGCTACACCTTC. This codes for CASRQDTDRGNYGYTF.

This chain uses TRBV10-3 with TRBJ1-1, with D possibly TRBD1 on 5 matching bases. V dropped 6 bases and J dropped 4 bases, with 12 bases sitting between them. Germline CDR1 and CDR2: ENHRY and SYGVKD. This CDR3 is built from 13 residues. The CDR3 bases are TGTGCCATCAGAGCCCAGGGTGGCACTGAAGCTTTCTTT. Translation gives CAIRAQGGTEAFF.

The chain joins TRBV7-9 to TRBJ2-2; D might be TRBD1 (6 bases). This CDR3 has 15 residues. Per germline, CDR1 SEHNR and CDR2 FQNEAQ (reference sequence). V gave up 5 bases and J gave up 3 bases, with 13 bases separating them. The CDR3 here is CASSGVAGDTGELFF. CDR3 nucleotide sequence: TGTGCCAGCAGCGGAGTGGCAGGGGACACCGGGGAGCTGTTTTTT.

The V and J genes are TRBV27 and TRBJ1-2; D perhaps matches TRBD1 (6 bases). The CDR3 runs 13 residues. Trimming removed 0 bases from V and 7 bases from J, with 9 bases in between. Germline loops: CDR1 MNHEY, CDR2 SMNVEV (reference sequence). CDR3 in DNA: TGTGCCAGCAGTTTATCGACAGGCCTTGGCTACACCTTC. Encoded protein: CASSLSTGLGYTF.

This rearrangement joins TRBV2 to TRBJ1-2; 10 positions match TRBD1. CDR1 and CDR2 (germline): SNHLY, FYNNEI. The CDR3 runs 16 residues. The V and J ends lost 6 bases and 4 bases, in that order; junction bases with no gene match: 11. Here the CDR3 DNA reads TGTGCCAGCAGGGGACCGGGACAGGGGAGTGCCTATGGCTACACCTTC. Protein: CASRGPGQGSAYGYTF.

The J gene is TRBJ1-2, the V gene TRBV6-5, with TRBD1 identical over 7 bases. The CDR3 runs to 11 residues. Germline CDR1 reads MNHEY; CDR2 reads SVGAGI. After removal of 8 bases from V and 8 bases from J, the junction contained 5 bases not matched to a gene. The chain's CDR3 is CASGDSLGYTF. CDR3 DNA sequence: TGTGCCAGCGGGGACAGTCTGGGCTACACCTTC.

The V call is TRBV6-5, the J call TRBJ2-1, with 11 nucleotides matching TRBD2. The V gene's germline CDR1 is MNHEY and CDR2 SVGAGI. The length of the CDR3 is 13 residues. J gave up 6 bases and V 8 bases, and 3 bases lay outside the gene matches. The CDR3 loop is CASLAGGLNEQFF. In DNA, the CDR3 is TGTGCCAGCTTAGCGGGGGGGCTCAATGAGCAGTTCTTC.